Listed below are T cell receptor beta chains from one sample, sequenced in a study of T-cell reconstitution after alpha-beta-depleted transplantation in children. TCRdb passed the PCR reads through MiXCR, listing each CDR3 protein once. This table holds about 200,000 distinct CDR3 sequences, about 7% found once. Here the sequenced sample was PBMCs, taken before TCRalphabeta/CD19-depleted stem cell transplant. The receptors were gathered from a boy between 2 and 10 years old with acute lymphoblastic leukemia, due to receive a stem cell transplant. The CDR3 runs from the conserved cysteine through the conserved F or W. A D gene is named only where the DNA matches it firmly. Size is stated for part of the rows, as once, few or many counts, or as a class when the clone is expanded.

v_gene	d_gene	len	j_gene	abundance	CDR3nt	CDR3aa
TRBV7-6	NA	13	TRBJ2-7	NA	TGTGCCAGCAGCCTCAGGTTGCCCTACGAGCAGTACTTC	CASSLRLPYEQYF
TRBV4-1	NA	16	TRBJ2-2	many	TGCGCCAGCAGCCAAGAGGCCGGGACCTACACCGGGGAGCTGTTTTTT	CASSQEAGTYTGELFF
TRBV5-1	TRBD2	14	TRBJ2-5	many	TGCGCCAGCAGCTTATTAGCGGGAGAAGAGACCCAGTACTTC	CASSLLAGEETQYF
TRBV5-1	NA	12	TRBJ2-3	NA	TGCGCCAGCAGCTTGGACCTAGATACGCAGTATTTT	CASSLDLDTQYF
TRBV28	NA	13	TRBJ2-2	many	TGTGCCACCCAGGGGCAGAACACCGGGGAGCTGTTTTTT	CATQGQNTGELFF
TRBV10-2	NA	15	TRBJ2-1	few	TGCGCCAGCAGACTGGGCAGAAGCTCCTACAATGAGCAGTTCTTC	CASRLGRSSYNEQFF
TRBV29-1	NA	10	TRBJ1-1	NA	TGCAGCGTGATGAACACTGAAGCTTTCTTT	CSVMNTEAFF
TRBV7-8	TRBD2	14	TRBJ2-7	many	TGTGCCAGCAGCTTAAAAAGCGGGGGTTACGAGCAGTACTTC	CASSLKSGGYEQYF
TRBV7-3	TRBD1	15	TRBJ2-3	few	TGTGCCAGCAGCCAGGAACAGGGGCTCACAGATACGCAGTATTTT	CASSQEQGLTDTQYF
TRBV6-5	NA	16	TRBJ2-3	few	TGTGCCAGCAGTTACTTGGTCACTACTAGCACAGATACGCAGTATTTT	CASSYLVTTSTDTQYF
TRBV20-1	NA	11	TRBJ2-3	many	TGCAGTGCGGCGGATACAGATACGCAGTATTTT	CSAADTDTQYF
TRBV11-2	NA	18	TRBJ2-7	NA	TGTGCCAGCAGCCGCCCCTGGACAGGGAGGGTCAGCTCCTACGAGCAGTACTTC	CASSRPWTGRVSSYEQYF
TRBV28	TRBD1	14	TRBJ1-1	many	TGTGCCAGCAGTTTTGGGACAGCGAACACTGAAGCTTTCTTT	CASSFGTANTEAFF
TRBV9	TRBD2	14	TRBJ2-2	few	TGTGCCAGCCAAACTAGCGGGGAGATCGGGGAGCTGTTTTTT	CASQTSGEIGELFF
TRBV4-2	NA	15	TRBJ2-1	NA	TGTGCCATCAGCACCGGGACACTCTGCTACAATGAGCAGTTCTTC	CAISTGTLCYNEQFF
TRBV10-3	NA	12	TRBJ2-7	NA	TGTGCCGCGGCCCAAGCGGTCCACGAGCAGTACTTC	CAAAQAVHEQYF
TRBV29-1	NA	12	TRBJ2-2	many	TGCAGCGGTGGACTCCGACCCGGGGAGCTGTTTTTT	CSGGLRPGELFF
TRBV20-1	NA	14	TRBJ2-7	NA	TGCAGTGCTAGTGTTCAACTGGCGAACTACGAGCAGTACTTC	CSASVQLANYEQYF